This T cell receptor beta chain was sequenced in a study of blood T cell repertoires in COVID-19. Authors' methods: Cell counts per sample came from amplifying reference gene primers. Only in-frame clones appear in the TCRdb table, and some are missing; sequencing was by immunoSEQ multiplex PCR. V and J calls and clone size are those listed in that table; D and trimming were worked out from the DNA. The repertoire holds fewer than 80,000 clones, roughly four fifths seen once, with more than 5% in the top ten. This clone occurred a few times. Germline CDR1 SGDLS, CDR2 YYNGEE. The CDR3 is 12 residues long. Between the trimmed V and J ends, which lost 0 bases and 10 bases, there was a span of 8 bases.

The chain employs TRBV9 and TRBJ2-1; possibly TRBD2 for D (5 bases). The sequencing sample was made of peripheral blood. The receptor was derived from a human donor in a cohort sampled during active COVID-19. In DNA form, the CDR3 reads TGTGCCAGCAGCGTAGGTCCGGGAGAGCAGTTCTTC. Translation gives CASSVGPGEQFF.